A selection of T cell receptor beta chains follows, all from one sample in a study of Graves' ophthalmopathy and Graves' hyperthyroidism. TCRdb ran MiXCR on the multiplex PCR reads and lists one entry per CDR3 protein. The sample lists over a million distinct CDR3 sequences, about 38% occurring once. The sequenced material came from peripheral blood or thyroid tissue (not recorded which). The receptors were gathered from an adult man with Graves' hyperthyroidism. Both conserved end residues are part of each CDR3. Each record gives: D gene, clone size, J gene, V gene, CDR3 protein, CDR3 DNA. A D gene is named only where the DNA matches it firmly. Clone size is stated in some rows and not others, as once, few, many or a class when expanded.

TRBD1,many,TRBJ1-2,TRBV20-1,CSAHRQGFYGYTF,TGCAGTGCCCACCGACAGGGCTTCTATGGCTACACCTTC
-,once,TRBJ1-3,TRBV10-3,CATSGGVGGNTIYF,TGTGCCACCTCCGGGGGGGTAGGAGGAAACACCATATATTTT
-,many,TRBJ1-5,TRBV20-1,CSARDVTHGNQPQHF,TGCAGTGCTAGAGATGTCACACATGGCAATCAGCCCCAGCATTTT
-,-,TRBJ2-7,TRBV7-9,CASSYGLRGSYEQYF,TGTGCCAGCAGTTATGGGCTCAGGGGATCCTACGAGCAGTACTTC
-,once,TRBJ1-1,TRBV9,CASSFYICRIPRGNTEAFF,-
TRBD2,many,TRBJ2-7,TRBV20-1,CSAKTSAVLEQYF,TGCAGTGCTAAGACTAGCGCCGTCCTGGAGCAGTACTTC
-,-,TRBJ1-2,TRBV2,CASSQEGLSGGYTF,TGTGCCAGCAGTCAGGAGGGGCTATCGGGTGGCTACACCTTC
TRBD1,many,TRBJ2-7,TRBV9,CASSVESGQGYEQYF,TGTGCCAGCAGCGTAGAATCGGGACAGGGCTACGAGCAGTACTTC
-,many,TRBJ1-3,TRBV25-1,CASSAQGSGNTIYF,TGTGCCAGCAGTGCCCAGGGGTCTGGAAACACCATATATTTT
-,-,TRBJ2-7,TRBV7-2,CASSSDRGRGYEQYF,TGTGCCAGCAGCTCCGACCGGGGCCGGGGTTACGAGCAGTACTTC
TRBD1,-,TRBJ1-6,TRBV6-1,CASRGDRDYNSPLHF,TGTGCCAGCAGGGGGGACAGGGACTATAATTCACCCCTCCACTTT
TRBD1,-,TRBJ1-2,TRBV18,CASSPEQGEVYGYTF,TGTGCCAGCTCACCCGAACAGGGGGAAGTCTATGGCTACACCTTC
TRBD1,once,TRBJ1-2,TRBV9,CASSLLGQGEGYTF,TGTGCCAGCAGCCTACTGGGACAGGGCGAAGGCTACACCTTC
TRBD1,few,TRBJ2-7,TRBV7-9,CASSADRRAYEQYF,TGTGCCAGCAGCGCGGACAGGCGGGCGTACGAGCAGTACTTC
-,-,TRBJ2-5,TRBV15,CATSRARVGETQYF,TGTGCCACCAGCAGAGCCAGAGTGGGGGAGACCCAGTACTTC
TRBD1,few,TRBJ1-6,TRBV25-1,CASSDEQGGSYNSPLHF,TGTGCCAGCAGTGACGAACAGGGGGGCTCCTATAATTCACCCCTCCACTTT
TRBD1,-,TRBJ1-6,TRBV5-1,CASSLMGQGQSPLHF,TGCGCCAGCAGCTTGATGGGACAGGGACAATCACCCCTCCACTTT
-,-,TRBJ2-7,TRBV28,CARFVGQYF,TGTGCCAGGTTCGTAGGGCAGTACTTC
TRBD1,-,TRBJ1-2,TRBV6-5,CASSYQDRPNYGYTF,TGTGCCAGCAGCTACCAGGACAGGCCTAACTATGGCTACACCTTC
TRBD1,many,TRBJ2-7,TRBV20-1,CSAHPGQGIYEQYF,TGCAGTGCTCATCCGGGACAGGGTATCTACGAGCAGTACTTC
-,-,TRBJ1-3,TRBV29-1,CSVWDTSGNTIYF,TGCAGCGTATGGGACACCTCTGGAAACACCATATATTTT
-,-,TRBJ1-5,TRBV11-2,CASSSPTKGVSPQHF,TGTGCCAGCAGCTCCCCGACAAAGGGGGTCTCACCCCAGCATTTT
-,-,TRBJ1-3,TRBV7-6,CASSLGLGTGNTIYF,TGTGCCAGCAGCTTAGGTTTGGGGACTGGAAACACCATATATTTT
TRBD2,-,TRBJ2-7,TRBV5-4,CASSSITSGDSYEQYF,TGTGCCAGCAGCTCGATTACTAGCGGTGACTCCTACGAGCAGTACTTC
-,many,TRBJ2-2,TRBV7-6,CASSLEPGSGELFF,TGTGCCAGCAGCTTAGAGCCCGGGTCCGGGGAGCTGTTTTTT
-,-,TRBJ1-4,TRBV20-1,CSASLHEKLFF,TGCAGTGCTTCCCTACATGAAAAACTGTTTTTT
-,-,TRBJ1-2,TRBV12-5,CATGYGGGQVDGYTF,TGTGCTACCGGGTACGGGGGCGGGCAGGTCGATGGCTACACCTTC
TRBD1,many,TRBJ1-4,TRBV7-8,CASRGGEEKLFF,TGTGCCAGCAGAGGGGGCGAGGAAAAACTGTTTTTT
-,-,TRBJ1-2,TRBV10-3,CATSGTAYGYTF,TGTGCCACTTCCGGGACGGCCTATGGCTACACCTTC
TRBD1,many,TRBJ2-7,TRBV29-1,CSVGQGNEQYF,TGCAGCGTTGGACAGGGTAACGAGCAGTACTTC
-,many,TRBJ1-2,TRBV7-2,CASSLGRLSGGYTF,TGTGCCAGCAGCTTAGGAAGGCTGTCAGGGGGCTACACCTTC
-,few,TRBJ2-7,TRBV28,CASSLQSEQYF,TGTGCCAGCAGTTTACAGTCTGAGCAGTACTTC
TRBD2,many,TRBJ2-7,TRBV5-1,CASSSGGRDEQYF,TGCGCCAGCAGCTCGGGAGGTCGGGACGAGCAGTACTTC
-,-,TRBJ1-1,TRBV10-3,CAISEPLGPRDTEAFF,TGTGCCATCAGTGAGCCCCTTGGACCCCGGGACACTGAAGCTTTCTTT
-,many,TRBJ2-5,TRBV6-6,CASSYSIQETQYF,TGTGCCAGCAGTTACTCCATCCAAGAGACCCAGTACTTC
-,many,TRBJ1-6,TRBV11-2,CASSFTGTWERNSPLHF,TGTGCCAGCAGCTTCACCGGGACCTGGGAGCGGAATTCACCCCTCCACTTT
-,-,TRBJ2-2,TRBV4-3,CASSHRGSTGELFF,TGCGCCAGCAGCCACCGGGGTTCCACCGGGGAGCTGTTTTTT
-,-,TRBJ1-6,TRBV10-3,CAISRDTQLGLHF,TGTGCCATTAGCCGGGACACTCAACTCGGCCTCCACTTT
-,-,TRBJ2-7,TRBV6-2/TRBV6-3,CASSYSTPTGTYEQYF,TGTGCCAGCAGTTACTCGACCCCGACAGGCACCTACGAGCAGTACTTC
-,-,TRBJ2-3,TRBV7-2,CASSLEWWSTDTQYF,TGTGCCAGCAGCTTAGAGTGGTGGAGCACGGATACGCAGTATTTT
-,-,TRBJ1-1,TRBV9,CASSPPQGSDTEAFF,TGTGCCAGCAGCCCGCCGCAGGGGTCGGACACTGAAGCTTTCTTT
-,few,TRBJ1-1,TRBV19,CASSSRFWGRNTEAFF,TGTGCCAGTAGTAGTCGGTTCTGGGGGCGGAACACTGAAGCTTTCTTT
TRBD2,few,TRBJ2-7,TRBV7-9,CASSLGTSGRLDEQYF,TGTGCCAGCAGCTTAGGTACTAGCGGGAGGCTCGACGAGCAGTACTTC
-,-,TRBJ2-3,TRBV7-2,CASSLARFRDSAVSDTQYF,TGTGCCAGCAGCTTAGCGAGGTTCAGGGACTCCGCCGTCTCGGATACGCAGTATTTT